This T cell receptor beta chain was documented in a study of cytomegalovirus exposure and HLA in healthy donors. Study background: Samples from HLA-typed donors yielded approximately 80 million unique TCRs in an early data release. Among the roughly 400 genotyped donors, 70% to 85% were placed in the Caucasian-associated ancestry cluster. Study-level findings and limits: Upon later analysis, HLA-associated TCR beta chains proved more clonally expanded than other, equally common chains. Cytomegalovirus association was listed for 170 or so TCR beta chains.

Germline loops: CDR1 SGHAT, CDR2 FQNNGV. Trimming cost V 4 bases and J 0 bases, with 6 bases left between them. The CDR3 consists of 14 residues. Concerning this clone itself: Its specificity is not known.

Researchers ran the PCR with 60 Vbeta and 13 Jbeta primers. Using immunoSEQ multiplex PCR, the repertoire was profiled, and TCRdb retains in-frame clones only, with some absent. The sample table includes approximately 180,000 clones. The TCR originated in a man aged 25-45 years in good health and CMV-seronegative. The V call is TRBV11-2, the J call TRBJ2-2, with D possibly being TRBD1 (5 bases). The sequenced sample consisted of PBMCs. The CDR3 loop is CASSYRSNTGELFF. The CDR3 DNA sequence: TGTGCCAGCAGCTACAGGTCGAACACCGGGGAGCTGTTTTTT.